This record covers a single T cell receptor (beta chain). Germline values: CDR1 MNHNS, CDR2 SASEGT. The CDR3 totals 14 residues. Trimming took off 7 bases at V and 5 bases at J, with 14 bases between the two ends. Regions amplified from RNA transcripts were the TCR beta CDR3 regions. HTBI primers were used for first-round RT-PCR of the TCR CDR3. A single record per CDR3 protein comes from TCRdb applying MiXCR to the multiplex PCR reads. The sample lists a few hundred thousand distinct CDR3 sequences; approximately 23% were seen once. This record belongs to a study of T cells in Graves' hyperthyroidism and ophthalmopathy.

This chain connects TRBV6-1 to TRBJ2-2, with D perhaps matching TRBD2 (5 bases). This receptor was taken from a woman in her sixties or seventies with Graves' ophthalmopathy. Sequencing input: blood. The DNA for the CDR3 is TGTGCCAGCACCGAAACTCTAGCAACCGGGGAGCTGTTTTTT. As protein: CASTETLATGELFF.